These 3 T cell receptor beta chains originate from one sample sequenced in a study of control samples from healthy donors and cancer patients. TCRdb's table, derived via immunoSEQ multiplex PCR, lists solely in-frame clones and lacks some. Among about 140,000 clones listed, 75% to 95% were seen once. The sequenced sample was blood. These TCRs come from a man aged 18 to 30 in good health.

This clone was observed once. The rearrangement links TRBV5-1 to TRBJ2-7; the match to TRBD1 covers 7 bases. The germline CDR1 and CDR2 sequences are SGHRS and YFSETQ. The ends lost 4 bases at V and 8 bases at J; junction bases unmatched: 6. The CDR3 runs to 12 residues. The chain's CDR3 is CASSAWDSQQYF. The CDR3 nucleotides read TGCGCCAGCAGCGCGTGGGACAGCCAGCAGTACTTC.

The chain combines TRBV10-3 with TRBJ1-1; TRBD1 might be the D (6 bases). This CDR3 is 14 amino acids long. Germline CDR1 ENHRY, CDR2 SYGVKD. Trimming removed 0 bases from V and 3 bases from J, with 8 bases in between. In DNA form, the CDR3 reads TGTGCCATCAGTGAGTCGCAGGGGTACACTGAAGCTTTCTTT. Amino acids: CAISESQGYTEAFF.

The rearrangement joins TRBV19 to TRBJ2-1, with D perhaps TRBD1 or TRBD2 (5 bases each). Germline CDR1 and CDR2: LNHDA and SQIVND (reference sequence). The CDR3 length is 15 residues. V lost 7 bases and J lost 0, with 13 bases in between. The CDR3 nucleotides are TGTGCCAGTAACTCGGGACGGAGCTCCTACAATGAGCAGTTCTTC. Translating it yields CASNSGRSSYNEQFF.